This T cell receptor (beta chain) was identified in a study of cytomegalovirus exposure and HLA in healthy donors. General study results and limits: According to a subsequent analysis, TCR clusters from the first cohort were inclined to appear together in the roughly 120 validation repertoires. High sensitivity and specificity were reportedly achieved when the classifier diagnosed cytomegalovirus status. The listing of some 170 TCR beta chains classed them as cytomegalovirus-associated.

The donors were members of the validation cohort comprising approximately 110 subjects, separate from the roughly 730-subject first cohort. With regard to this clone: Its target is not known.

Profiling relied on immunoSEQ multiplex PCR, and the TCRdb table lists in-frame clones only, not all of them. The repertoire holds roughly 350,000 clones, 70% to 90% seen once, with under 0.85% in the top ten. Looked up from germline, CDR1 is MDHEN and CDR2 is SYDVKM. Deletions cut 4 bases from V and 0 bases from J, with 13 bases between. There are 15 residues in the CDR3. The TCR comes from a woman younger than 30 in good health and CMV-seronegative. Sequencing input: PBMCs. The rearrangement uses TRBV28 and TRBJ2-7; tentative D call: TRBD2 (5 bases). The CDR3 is CASSSQRRTSYEQYF. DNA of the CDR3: TGTGCCAGCAGTTCCCAGCGGCGGACCTCCTACGAGCAGTACTTC.